This T cell receptor beta chain was sequenced in a study of identical twins. Study-wide points: Cord blood beta clonotypes that were abundant carried fewer insertions, and memory repertoires showed no such trend.

Points on this clonotype: The antigen is undetermined.

Template switching added a universal primer site; cDNA carried unique molecular identifiers. One entry per CDR3 protein, called by TCRdb with MiXCR from the 5' RACE reads. The data hold nearly 250,000 distinct CDR3 sequences, with about 7.3% observed a single time. There are 12 residues in the CDR3. The ends were cut back, 5 bases at V and 4 bases at J, with 8 bases in the middle. Germline-derived CDR1 and CDR2 are LNHNV and YYDKDF (reference sequence). These data also formed part of another study, on yellow fever vaccine responses in identical twins.

The receptor's source is a woman aged 18-29 years in good health. The chain couples TRBV15 to TRBJ1-2; perhaps TRBD1 as D (5 bases). Sequencing input: memory (CD45RO+) T cells sorted from blood. The CDR3 loop is CATSQDSYGYTF. DNA for the CDR3: TGTGCCACCAGCCAAGACAGCTATGGCTACACCTTC. Full variable domain (remainder filled in from reference TRBV15 and TRBJ1-2): DAMVIQNPRYQVTQFGKPVTLSCSQTLNHNVMYWYQQKSSQAPKLLFHYYDKDFNNEADTPDNFQSRRPNTSFCFLDIRSPGLGDTAMYLCATSQDSYGYTFGSGTRLTVV.